Below, one TCR beta chain is given with its context. The antigen is unknown. The sample belongs to a study of T cell responses to AZD1222 COVID-19 vaccine. Study-wide points: Breadth and depth of Spike-specific TCRs rose after two AZD1222 doses. Epitopes outside B.1.351 and B.1.1.7 mutated regions reportedly drew nearly half of spike TCRs. Of the AZD1222 recipients, only 5 or 6 were seropositive at baseline. A mostly white British donor set with more females was recruited, and clonal diversity was possibly underestimated.

Between the trimmed V and J ends, which lost 4 bases and 14 bases, there was a span of 21 bases. Looked up from germline, CDR1 is SGHRS and CDR2 is YFSETQ. This CDR3 has 14 amino acids. Here immunoSEQ multiplex PCR was the method, and the copy in TCRdb shows in-frame clones only, minus some. The sample contains 100,000 to 150,000 clones, about 88% of which appear only once. Sequenced here: peripheral blood, sampled on day 0 of AZD1222 vaccination. The chain has TRBV5-1 and TRBJ2-2, with D tentatively TRBD1 (6 bases). This receptor was identified in an adult in good health. The CDR3 nucleotides are TGCGCCAGCAGCCAGGACAGTTTCGTCCGAGGTCTGTTTTTT. Its translation: CASSQDSFVRGLFF.